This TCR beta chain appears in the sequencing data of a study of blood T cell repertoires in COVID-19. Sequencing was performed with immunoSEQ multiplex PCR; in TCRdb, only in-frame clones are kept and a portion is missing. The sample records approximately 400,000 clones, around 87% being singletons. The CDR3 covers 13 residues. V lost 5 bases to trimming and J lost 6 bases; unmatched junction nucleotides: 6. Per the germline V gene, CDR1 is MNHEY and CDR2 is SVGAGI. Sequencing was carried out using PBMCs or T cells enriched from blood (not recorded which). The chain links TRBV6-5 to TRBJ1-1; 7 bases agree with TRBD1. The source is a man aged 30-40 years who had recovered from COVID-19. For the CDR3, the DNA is TGTGCCAGCAGTCTGGGGCAGGGGGCTGAAGCTTTCTTT. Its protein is CASSLGQGAEAFF.